The 8 T cell receptor beta chains below all came from one sample that was sequenced in a study of monozygotic twins with inflammatory bowel disease. TCRdb derives one entry per CDR3 protein from the 5' RACE reads, leaving out DNA. The table lists about 440,000 distinct CDR3 sequences. Specimen: blood. The receptor source for this set is a human donor with ulcerative colitis or Crohn's disease, or a healthy co-twin of an affected twin (not recorded which).

The chain links TRBV28 to TRBJ2-1. The CDR3 totals 12 residues. The germline V gene has CDR1 MDHEN and CDR2 SYDVKM. The CDR3 sequence: CASSLSEDEQFF.

The chain recombines TRBV6-1 with TRBJ2-3; TCRdb's D gene call, TRBD1, goes unchecked for lack of DNA. The V gene's germline CDR1 is MNHNS and CDR2 SASEGT. The CDR3 is 15 amino acids. The CDR3 spells CASSNRGLAGDTQYF.

The chain recombines TRBV2 with TRBJ1-5. Germline CDR1 and CDR2: SNHLY and FYNNEI. The CDR3 consists of 15 residues. The CDR3 region is CASSEARFQNQPQHF.

Here the CDR3 reads CASSSRRGTYNELFF. This chain uses TRBV11-3 with TRBJ2-1; TCRdb's assignment of TRBD1 cannot be checked, as there is no DNA. The V gene's germline CDR1 is SGHNT and CDR2 YENEEA. CDR3 length: 15 residues. Full variable domain (remainder filled in from reference TRBV11-3 and TRBJ2-1): EAGVVQSPRYKIIEKKQPVAFWCNPISGHNTLYWYLQNLGQGPELLIRYENEEAVDDSQLPKDRFSAERLKGVDSTLKIQPAELGDSAVYLCASSSRRGTYNELFFGPGTRLTVL.

The chain uses TRBV6-6 and TRBJ1-1; TCRdb names TRBD1, which stays unverified in the absence of DNA. The CDR3 length is 12 residues. Germline V gene data show CDR1 as MNHNY and CDR2 as SVGAGI (reference sequence). CDR3 loop: CASSPTGSEAFF.

The chain has TRBV27 and TRBJ1-5; TCRdb outputs TRBD1, but without DNA this stays unchecked. The CDR3 contains 14 residues. Germline V gene data show CDR1 as MNHEY and CDR2 as SMNVEV (reference sequence). CDR3 sequence reads: CASSLRGPGQPQHF.

The chain has TRBV19 and TRBJ1-1. CDR1 LNHDA and CDR2 SQIVND come from the germline V gene (reference sequence). The CDR3 sequence is 13 residues long. CDR3 protein: CASSMEGTTEAFF.

CDR3 region: CASTTGYYGYTF. The chain recombines TRBV19 with TRBJ1-2; the D call of TRBD1 rests on TCRdb alone, since no DNA is present to check it. CDR3 length: 12 amino acids. CDR1 is LNHDA, CDR2 SQIVND, per germline (reference sequence).